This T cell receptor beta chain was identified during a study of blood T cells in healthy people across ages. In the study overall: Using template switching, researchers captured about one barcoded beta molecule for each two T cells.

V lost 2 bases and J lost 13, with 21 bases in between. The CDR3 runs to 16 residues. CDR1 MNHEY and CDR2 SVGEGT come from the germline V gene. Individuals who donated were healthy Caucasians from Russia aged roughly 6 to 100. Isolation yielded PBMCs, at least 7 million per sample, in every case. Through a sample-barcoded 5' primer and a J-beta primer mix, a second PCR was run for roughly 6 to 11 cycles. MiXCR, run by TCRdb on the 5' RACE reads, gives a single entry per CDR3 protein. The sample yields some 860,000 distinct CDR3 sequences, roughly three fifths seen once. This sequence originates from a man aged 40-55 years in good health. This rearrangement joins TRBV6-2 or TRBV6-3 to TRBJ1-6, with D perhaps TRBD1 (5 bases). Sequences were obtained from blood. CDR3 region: CASSYTPGPLFNPLHF. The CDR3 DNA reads TGTGCCAGCAGTTACACCCCGGGACCGCTTTTTAACCCCCTCCACTTT.